The 14 T cell receptor beta chains given below trace back to one sample, sequenced in a study of T-cell reconstitution after alpha-beta-depleted transplantation in children. The authors prepared the TCRbeta library with unique molecular identifiers. TCRdb re-derived calls from the PCR reads in MiXCR, one entry per CDR3 protein. The sample comprises 130,000 to 150,000 distinct CDR3 sequences, 8% to 10% of which are singletons, and less than 20% rests with the top ten. The specimen comprised PBMCs, mostly from graft donor cells, sampled 180 days after TCRalphabeta/CD19-depleted stem cell transplant. The receptor set was obtained from a female patient younger than 10 who had a stem cell transplant for congenital amegakaryocytic thrombocytopenia, so the T cells may come from the graft donor.

This clonotype showed up many times. The chain employs TRBV20-1 and TRBJ2-1; 8 bases line up with TRBD2. The V gene end was trimmed by 1 base and the J gene end by 8 bases; junction bases not matched to a gene: 16. The length of the CDR3 is 17 residues. The germline V gene encodes CDR1 DFQATT and CDR2 SNEGSKA (reference sequence). As DNA, the CDR3 is TGCAGTGCTAGAGGCCCCCCTTGGCGGGAGGTAGTAGATGAGCAGTTCTTC. Translating gives CSARGPPWREVVDEQFF.

This clonotype was observed many times. V and J are TRBV21-1 and TRBJ2-6; the table calls TRBD1, which could not be checked here. TRBV21-1 is recorded as a pseudogene. The CDR3 length is 15 residues. The CDR3 DNA reads TGTGCCACCCCGCCTCGCCCCTCTGGGGCCAACGTCCTGACTTTC. Its protein product is CATPPRPSGANVLTF.

In its sample, this clonotype was seen many times. For the CDR3, the DNA is TGTGCCAGCAGCCCGGACAGGGGGTCCTACAATGAGCAGTTCTTC. Encoded protein: CASSPDRGSYNEQFF. The chain uses TRBV7-2 and TRBJ2-1, with 10 bases identical to TRBD1. The CDR3 loop spans 15 amino acids. V lost 5 bases, J lost 1 base, and 2 bases stayed unmatched. Germline-derived CDR1 and CDR2 are SGHTA and FQGNSA.

This clonotype has just a few counts. This chain links TRBV20-1 with TRBJ2-4, with TRBD2 matching 8 bases. This CDR3 has 15 residues. Losses at the gene ends were 4 bases for V and 0 bases for J; bases not matched to a gene: 5. The germline V gene has CDR1 DFQATT and CDR2 SNEGSKA (reference sequence). This CDR3 is CSAKGLALAKNIQYF. The CDR3 DNA reads TGCAGTGCTAAAGGACTAGCCCTAGCCAAAAACATTCAGTACTTC.

In this sample, this clonotype turned up many times. This chain links TRBV25-1 with TRBJ2-1, with 10 nucleotides matching TRBD2. Germline loops: CDR1 MGHDK, CDR2 SYGVNS. Losses at the gene ends were 4 bases for V and 8 bases for J; bases not matched to a gene: 5. The CDR3 length is 14 residues. CDR3 DNA: TGTGCCAGCAGTGCACACAGCGGGGGGGATGAGCAGTTCTTC. It specifies CASSAHSGGDEQFF.

This clonotype has ten or more counts. V usage is TRBV12-3 or TRBV12-4 and J usage is TRBJ2-1, with 8 bases fitting TRBD2. There are 15 residues in the CDR3. Unmatched junction bases numbered 2, after V lost 0 bases and J lost 4 bases. In nucleotides, the CDR3 is TGTGCCAGCAGTTTAGCTGCGGGGGGTTACAATGAGCAGTTCTTC. This sequence encodes CASSLAAGGYNEQFF.

This clonotype was seen at least ten times. This chain joins TRBV20-1 and TRBJ1-1, with D uncertain. Trimming pared 5 bases from V and 3 bases from J, leaving 7 bases between. Germline V gene lookup returns CDR1 DFQATT and CDR2 SNEGSKA (reference sequence). The CDR3 is 11 amino acids. CDR3 sequence: CSAWADTEAFF. In DNA, the CDR3 is TGCAGTGCTTGGGCGGACACTGAAGCTTTCTTT.

This clonotype was found many times. The rearrangement joins TRBV29-1 to TRBJ1-2; a weak D match, TRBD1 (6 bases). Trimming cost V 2 bases and J 4 bases, with 14 bases left between them. Germline CDR1 SQVTM, CDR2 ANQGSEA. The CDR3 has 14 amino acids. CDR3 amino acids: CSVEWGAASYGYTF. Written as DNA, the CDR3 is TGCAGCGTTGAATGGGGGGCAGCCTCCTATGGCTACACCTTC.

In its sample, this clonotype was seen many times. The genes are TRBV12-3 or TRBV12-4 and TRBJ2-2; 12 bases are shared with TRBD2. V lost 6 bases and J lost 7; bases outside the gene matches: 9. CDR3 length: 16 amino acids. This CDR3 reads CASRASSGGAVGELFF. The CDR3, as DNA: TGTGCCAGCAGGGCCTCTAGCGGGGGGGCGGTCGGGGAGCTGTTTTTT.

This clonotype has a count of ten or more. The gene calls are TRBV21-1 and TRBJ1-5. TRBV21-1 is deemed a pseudogene. The CDR3 length is 13 residues. The DNA of the CDR3 is TGTGCCAGCAGCAATGGAGGGGACCAGCCCCAGCATTTT. It codes for CASSNGGDQPQHF.

This clonotype was seen many times. The rearrangement uses TRBV5-1 and TRBJ2-7; 8 bases map to TRBD1. Germline lookup yields CDR1 SGHRS and CDR2 YFSETQ. V lost 2 bases and J lost 2; bases outside the gene matches: 3. The CDR3 extends over 14 amino acids. This CDR3 reads CASSLSGGAYEQYF. In DNA, the CDR3 is TGCGCCAGCAGCTTATCAGGGGGCGCCTACGAGCAGTACTTC.

This clonotype appeared a few times. V is TRBV20-1 and J is TRBJ1-1; 8 positions agree with TRBD1. The V segment lost 5 bases and the J segment 2 bases; nucleotides outside the gene matches: 7. The CDR3 sequence is 14 residues long. CDR1 and CDR2 from the germline V gene are DFQATT and SNEGSKA (reference sequence). CDR3 nucleotides: TGCAGTGCTGGCAGGGGGCCCATTAACACTGAAGCTTTCTTT. Protein: CSAGRGPINTEAFF.

The gene calls are TRBV5-1 and TRBJ2-7; 7 nucleotides agree with TRBD1. Per the germline V gene, CDR1 is SGHRS and CDR2 is YFSETQ. There are 14 residues in the CDR3. V shed 0 bases and J 3 bases; nucleotides not matched to a gene: 3. CDR3 in DNA: TGCGCCAGCAGCTTGGGGTCAGGGGGCTACGAGCAGTACTTC. Translated, it gives CASSLGSGGYEQYF.

The chain uses TRBV5-1 and TRBJ2-4; 11 nucleotides line up with TRBD2. Looked up from germline, CDR1 is SGHRS and CDR2 is YFSETQ. The V gene end was trimmed by 1 base and the J gene end by 6 bases; junction bases not matched to a gene: 3. The CDR3 contains 15 residues. This CDR3 is CASSLLAGGTNIQYF. DNA for the CDR3: TGCGCCAGCAGCTTGCTAGCGGGGGGAACAAACATTCAGTACTTC.